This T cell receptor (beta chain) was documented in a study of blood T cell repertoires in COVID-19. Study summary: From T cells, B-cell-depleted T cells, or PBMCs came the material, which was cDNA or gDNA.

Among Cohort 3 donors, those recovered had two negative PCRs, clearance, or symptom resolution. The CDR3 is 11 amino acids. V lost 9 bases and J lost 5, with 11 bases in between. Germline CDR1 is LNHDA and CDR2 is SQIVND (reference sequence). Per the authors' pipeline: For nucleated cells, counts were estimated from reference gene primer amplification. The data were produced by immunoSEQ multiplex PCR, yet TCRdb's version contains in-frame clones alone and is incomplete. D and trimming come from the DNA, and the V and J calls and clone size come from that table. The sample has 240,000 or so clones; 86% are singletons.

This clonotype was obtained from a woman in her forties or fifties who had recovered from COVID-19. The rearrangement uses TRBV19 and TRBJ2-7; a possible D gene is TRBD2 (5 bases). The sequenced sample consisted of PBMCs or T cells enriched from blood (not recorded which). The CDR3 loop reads CASRSGNEQYF. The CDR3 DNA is TGTGCCAGCCGGTCCGGGAACGAGCAGTACTTC.